These T cell receptor beta chains were read from a single sample in a study of cytomegalovirus exposure and HLA in healthy donors. Data came from immunoSEQ multiplex PCR; TCRdb stores just in-frame clones and leaves some out. In the table there are roughly 180,000 clones, around 80% of which are singletons. Material: PBMCs. Receptors were obtained from a woman aged 18-30 years in good health and CMV-seropositive. Each CDR3 is given with its conserved first and last residue. Fields, in order: J gene, clone size, V gene, D gene, CDR3 protein, CDR3 DNA. D genes are given only for firm matches. For some rows the clone size is stated as once, few or many, or as a class when expanded; others skip it.

J: TRBJ2-7
size: -
V: TRBV14
D: TRBD2
CDR3: CASSQGTGASGGTVYEQYF
DNA: TGTGCCAGCAGCCAAGGAACGGGGGCTAGCGGGGGGACCGTCTACGAGCAGTACTTC

J: TRBJ2-3
size: -
V: TRBV6-1
D: -
CDR3: CASSERVVSGTQYF
DNA: TGTGCCAGCAGTGAAAGGGTCGTCTCGGGGACGCAGTATTTT

J: TRBJ1-3
size: -
V: TRBV9
D: -
CDR3: CASSAPASGSGNTIYF
DNA: TGTGCCAGCAGCGCCCCAGCTAGCGGCTCTGGAAACACCATATATTTT

J: TRBJ1-1
size: -
V: TRBV9
D: -
CDR3: CASSPLGARTEAFF
DNA: TGTGCCAGCAGCCCCCTAGGGGCGCGAACTGAAGCTTTCTTT

J: TRBJ1-4
size: once
V: TRBV4-3
D: -
CDR3: CASSQDPTPGEKLFF
DNA: TGCGCCAGCAGCCAAGATCCCACCCCAGGGGAAAAACTGTTTTTT

J: TRBJ1-1
size: -
V: TRBV7-2
D: TRBD1
CDR3: CASRFGTGGDTEAFF
DNA: TGTGCCAGCAGGTTCGGGACAGGGGGTGACACTGAAGCTTTCTTT

J: TRBJ1-1
size: -
V: TRBV7-6
D: -
CDR3: CASTQGGNTEAFF
DNA: TGTGCCAGCACCCAAGGGGGGAACACTGAAGCTTTCTTT

J: TRBJ2-4
size: -
V: TRBV18
D: TRBD1
CDR3: CASSPGQGPQGIQYF
DNA: TGTGCCAGCTCACCGGGACAGGGACCACAAGGGATTCAGTACTTC

J: TRBJ1-2
size: -
V: TRBV2
D: TRBD1
CDR3: CASSETGEGYGYTF
DNA: TGTGCCAGCAGTGAAACAGGGGAAGGGTATGGCTACACCTTC

J: TRBJ2-5
size: -
V: TRBV5-4
D: -
CDR3: CASSPGVEETQYF
DNA: TGTGCCAGCAGCCCGGGGGTGGAAGAGACCCAGTACTTC

J: TRBJ2-1
size: -
V: TRBV29-1
D: TRBD1
CDR3: CSVGSGQDYNEQFF
DNA: TGCAGCGTTGGTTCGGGACAGGATTACAATGAGCAGTTCTTC

J: TRBJ1-6
size: -
V: TRBV2
D: -
CDR3: CASSGGGGVNSPLHF
DNA: TGTGCCAGCAGTGGGGGAGGGGGAGTGAATTCACCCCTCCACTTT

J: TRBJ1-2
size: once
V: TRBV6-5
D: TRBD1
CDR3: CASTETGTAFYGYTF
DNA: TGTGCCAGCACCGAGACCGGGACAGCATTCTATGGCTACACCTTC

J: TRBJ2-1
size: once
V: TRBV7-2
D: TRBD2
CDR3: CASSLLGTNNEQFF
DNA: TGTGCCAGCAGCTTATTGGGGACTAACAATGAGCAGTTCTTC

J: TRBJ2-2
size: -
V: TRBV6-1
D: TRBD1
CDR3: CASSEFPGTGNTGELFF
DNA: TGTGCCAGCAGTGAATTCCCCGGGACAGGGAACACCGGGGAGCTGTTTTTT